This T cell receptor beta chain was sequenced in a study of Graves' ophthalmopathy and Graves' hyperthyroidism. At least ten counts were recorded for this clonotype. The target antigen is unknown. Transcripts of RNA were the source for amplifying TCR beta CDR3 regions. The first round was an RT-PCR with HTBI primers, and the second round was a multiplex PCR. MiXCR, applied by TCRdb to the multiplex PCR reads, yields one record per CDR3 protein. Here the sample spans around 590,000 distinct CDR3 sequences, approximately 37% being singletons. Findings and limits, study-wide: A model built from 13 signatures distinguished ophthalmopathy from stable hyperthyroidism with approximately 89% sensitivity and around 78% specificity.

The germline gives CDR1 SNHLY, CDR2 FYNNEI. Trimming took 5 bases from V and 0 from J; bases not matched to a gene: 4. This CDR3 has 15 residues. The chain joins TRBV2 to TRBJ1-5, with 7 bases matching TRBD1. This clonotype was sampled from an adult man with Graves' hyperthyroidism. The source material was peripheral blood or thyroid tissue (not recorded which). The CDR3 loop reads CASSYRGVSNQPQHF. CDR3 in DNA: TGTGCCAGCAGTTACAGGGGAGTTAGCAATCAGCCCCAGCATTTT.